These 29 T cell receptor beta chains were all obtained from the same sample, sequenced in a study of blood T cell repertoires in COVID-19 (dated by TCRdb to about 2020). Preparation of the library involved the immunoSEQ multiplex PCR assay. TCRdb provides this immuneACCESS table in a form limited to in-frame rearrangements. Some clones are lacking; in checked studies, under half of them reflect an unresolved V gene, and why the rest are absent is not known. The sample table contains 150,000 to 180,000 clones; only one count was recorded for about 89% of them. Approximately 0.55% of the sample goes to the ten largest clones. Sequenced: peripheral blood. The receptor set was obtained from a man aged 45-65 years with acute or convalescent COVID-19.

The chain links TRBV11-3 to TRBJ2-3, with D perhaps matching TRBD2 (5 bases). Trimming shortened V by 5 bases and J by 5 bases, and 8 bases separated the two germline ends. Germline-derived CDR1 and CDR2 are SGHNT and YENEEA. The CDR3 contains 12 residues. CDR3 sequence reads: CASSARGDTQYF. CDR3 bases: TGTGCCAGCAGCGCCCGGGGAGATACGCAGTATTTT. The full variable domain, in which reference TRBV11-3 and TRBJ2-3 provide the parts outside the CDR3, is EAGVVQSPRYKIIEKKQPVAFWCNPISGHNTLYWYLQNLGQGPELLIRYENEEAVDDSQLPKDRFSAERLKGVDSTLKIQPAELGDSAVYLCASSARGDTQYFGPGTRLTVL.

The chain is built from TRBV20-1 and TRBJ2-7, with 9 bases matching TRBD2. The germline V gene encodes CDR1 DFQATT and CDR2 SNEGSKA (reference sequence). This CDR3 region has 15 residues. Trimming removed 3 bases from V and 4 bases from J; junction bases left unmatched: 10. The CDR3 protein is CSASNLAGKSYEQYF. CDR3 in DNA: TGCAGTGCTAGTAATCTAGCGGGGAAGTCGTACGAGCAGTACTTC.

The DNA for the CDR3 is TGTGCCAGCAGCTTGGGGGGATTAGTTTTAAAACAAGAGACCCAGTACTTC. This translates into CASSLGGLVLKQETQYF. The chain combines TRBV7-9 with TRBJ2-5, with D possibly being TRBD2 (6 bases). Between the trimmed V and J ends, which lost 3 bases and 2 bases, there was a span of 19 bases. The V gene's germline CDR1 is SEHNR and CDR2 FQNEAQ (reference sequence). The CDR3 sequence is 17 residues long.

The chain links TRBV5-4 to TRBJ2-3; D gene unclear. CDR3 size: 12 residues. Deletions cut 3 bases from V and 5 bases from J, with 7 bases between. Per the germline V gene, CDR1 is SGHNT and CDR2 is YYREEE (reference sequence). CDR3 residues: CASSYVQDTQYF. CDR3 nucleotide sequence: TGTGCCAGCAGCTATGTTCAAGATACGCAGTATTTT.

The chain recombines TRBV19 with TRBJ1-5, with 9 bases identical to TRBD1. This CDR3 comprises 16 residues. V dropped 5 bases and J dropped 0; count of bases not matched to a gene: 5. CDR1 is LNHDA and CDR2 is SQIVND in the germline V gene (reference sequence). The CDR3 coding sequence is TGTGCCAGTAGTCCCCGGACAGGGGATAGCAATCAGCCCCAGCATTTT. Protein product: CASSPRTGDSNQPQHF. Variable domain in full (rest from reference TRBV19 and TRBJ1-5): DGGITQSPKYLFRKEGQNVTLSCEQNLNHDAMYWYRQDPGQGLRLIYYSQIVNDFQKGDIAEGYSVSREKKESFPLTVTSAQKNPTAFYLCASSPRTGDSNQPQHFGDGTRLSIL.

This clone has just one count. The V call is TRBV30, the J call TRBJ1-5; TRBD1 might be the D (6 bases). Trimming stripped 4 bases from V and 2 bases from J, with 12 bases between. The CDR3 is 14 amino acids. Germline-derived CDR1 and CDR2 are GTSNPN and SVGIG (reference sequence). CDR3 sequence: CAWNRAGGNQPQHF. Here the CDR3 DNA reads TGTGCCTGGAATCGGGCAGGGGGCAATCAGCCCCAGCATTTT.

This rearrangement joins TRBV19 to TRBJ2-1, with 13 bases aligning to TRBD2. There are 17 residues in the CDR3. V lost 7 bases to trimming and J lost 0 bases; unmatched junction nucleotides: 6. CDR1 and CDR2 (germline): LNHDA, SQIVND (reference sequence). The CDR3 loop reads CASTTGLAGASYNEQFF. The CDR3 DNA reads TGTGCCAGTACCACAGGACTAGCGGGGGCCTCCTACAATGAGCAGTTCTTC.

The gene calls are TRBV6-5 and TRBJ2-2, with TRBD1 matching over 9 bases. The J segment lost 7 bases and the V segment lost 6 bases, leaving 6 bases of the junction unmatched. The CDR3 runs 14 residues. The germline gives CDR1 MNHEY, CDR2 SVGAGI. CDR3 DNA: TGTGCCAGCAGAAGGGACAGGGATGTCGGGGAGCTGTTTTTT. Translating gives CASRRDRDVGELFF.

The chain joins TRBV25-1 to TRBJ2-2; TRBD2 agrees at 8 bases. The V gene's germline CDR1 is MGHDK and CDR2 SYGVNS. The CDR3 has 15 amino acids. V trimming: 8 bases; J trimming: 4 bases; junction bases outside the gene matches: 9. The chain's CDR3 is CASGSSGSGTGELFF. CDR3 nucleotides: TGTGCCAGCGGATCCAGCGGGAGTGGCACCGGGGAGCTGTTTTTT.

This chain connects TRBV3-1 (or the pseudogene TRBV3-2) to TRBJ1-4, with 9 bases aligning to TRBD1. The CDR3 runs to 16 residues. Trimming took 2 bases from V and 4 from J; bases not matched to a gene: 5. Germline CDR1 reads LGHDT; CDR2 reads YNNKEL (reference sequence). The chain's CDR3 is CASSQSDRGNNEKLFF. Here the CDR3 DNA reads TGTGCCAGCAGCCAATCGGACAGGGGAAATAATGAAAAACTGTTTTTT.

J is TRBJ1-5 and V is TRBV27, with D uncertain. V gave up 5 bases and J gave up 5 bases, with 16 bases separating them. CDR3 length: 15 residues. CDR1 is MNHEY, CDR2 SMNVEV, per germline (reference sequence). In DNA form, the CDR3 reads TGTGCCAGCAGTCCCACGGGGAGTAGGTATCAGCCCCAGCATTTT. Protein: CASSPTGSRYQPQHF.

This chain joins TRBV7-7 and TRBJ2-1; 11 positions match TRBD2. Germline V gives CDR1 SSHAT, CDR2 FNYEAQ (reference sequence). V was clipped by 5 bases and J by 8 bases; unmatched bases: 11. CDR3 size: 16 residues. The CDR3: CASSAGLAGSSDEQFF. Here the CDR3 DNA reads TGTGCCAGCAGCGCCGGACTAGCGGGCTCCTCGGATGAGCAGTTCTTC. Variable domain in full (rest from reference TRBV7-7 and TRBJ2-1): GAGVSQSPRYKVTKRGQDVTLRCDPISSHATLYWYQQALGQGPEFLTYFNYEAQPDKSGLPSDRFSAERPEGSISTLTIQRTEQRDSAMYRCASSAGLAGSSDEQFFGPGTRLTVL.

This chain joins TRBV30 and TRBJ1-4; D call uncertain. V dropped 4 bases and J dropped 2 bases, with 17 bases sitting between them. Germline CDR1 is GTSNPN and CDR2 is SVGIG (reference sequence). The CDR3 has 16 residues. The CDR3 coding sequence is TGTGCCTGGATGCTTCCGGGGTTTTTCACTAATGAAAAACTGTTTTTT. The encoded protein is CAWMLPGFFTNEKLFF.

This sequence joins TRBV7-9 and TRBJ1-1, with 8 bases lining up with TRBD1. Trimming cost V 4 bases and J 5 bases; bases outside gene matches: 9. CDR3 size: 15 residues. Germline CDR1 and CDR2: SEHNR and FQNEAQ (reference sequence). CDR3 protein: CASSSQGAGGTEAFF. CDR3 nucleotide sequence: TGTGCCAGCAGCTCGCAGGGGGCGGGTGGGACTGAAGCTTTCTTT.

The chain has TRBV5-4 and TRBJ2-1, with 8 bases matching TRBD1. V lost 4 bases to trimming and J lost 4 bases; unmatched junction nucleotides: 7. This CDR3 spans 15 amino acids. The germline V gene encodes CDR1 SGHNT and CDR2 YYREEE (reference sequence). The CDR3 DNA reads TGTGCCAGCAGCGGGCAGGGGGCTGGGTACAATGAGCAGTTCTTC. It yields the protein CASSGQGAGYNEQFF. The full variable domain, completed using reference TRBV5-4 and TRBJ2-1, is ETGVTQSPTHLIKTRGQQVTLRCSSQSGHNTVSWYQQALGQGPQFIFQYYREEENGRGNFPPRFSGLQFPNYSSELNVNALELDDSALYLCASSGQGAGYNEQFFGPGTRLTVL.

This sequence joins TRBV3-1 (or the pseudogene TRBV3-2) and TRBJ2-3; 12 positions match TRBD2. The CDR3 totals 15 residues. J was trimmed by 1 base and V by 6 bases; bases with no gene match: 2. Germline V gene lookup returns CDR1 LGHDT and CDR2 YNNKEL (reference sequence). The chain's CDR3 is CASSRTSGGTDTQYF. DNA of the CDR3: TGTGCCAGCAGTCGGACTAGCGGGGGCACAGATACGCAGTATTTT.

The CDR3 nucleotides read TGTGCCAGCAGGCCTCGACAGCAAGAGACCCAGTACTTC. Encoded protein: CASRPRQQETQYF. V and J are TRBV12-3 or TRBV12-4 and TRBJ2-5, with TRBD1 as a possible D gene (5 bases). The length of the CDR3 is 13 residues. Trimming took 6 bases from V and 2 from J, leaving 10 bases between them.

The CDR3 DNA follows: TGTGCCAGCAGTACCGTTCGGGGTTGGAACACTGAAGCTTTCTTT. Translation gives CASSTVRGWNTEAFF. This chain uses TRBV27 with TRBJ1-1, with D uncertain. Germline CDR1 is MNHEY and CDR2 is SMNVEV (reference sequence). V lost 5 bases, J lost 1 base, and 14 bases lay in between. This CDR3 region has 15 residues.

The chain combines TRBV7-2 with TRBJ2-5, with TRBD2 matching 11 bases. Unmatched junction bases numbered 8, after V lost 6 bases and J lost 5 bases. The CDR3 is 15 amino acids. Germline V CDR1 and CDR2: SGHTA, FQGNSA. Written as DNA, the CDR3 is TGTGCCAGCAGGTTGACTAGCGGGGCGACGGAGACCCAGTACTTC. Translated: CASRLTSGATETQYF.

The genes are TRBV4-2 and TRBJ2-1, with 13 nucleotides matching TRBD2. The CDR3 spans 18 residues. V was pared by 2 bases and J by 4 bases, with 8 bases of the junction left unmatched. Germline V CDR1 and CDR2: LGHNA, YNFKEQ. CDR3 bases: TGTGCCAGCAGCCAAAGCGGACTAGCGGGAGAGTCGTACAATGAGCAGTTCTTC. Its protein is CASSQSGLAGESYNEQFF.

The chain has TRBV7-7 and TRBJ2-3; TRBD1 agrees at 11 bases. The CDR3 covers 17 residues. Germline V gives CDR1 SSHAT, CDR2 FNYEAQ (reference sequence). The V gene end was trimmed by 5 bases and the J gene end by 4 bases; junction bases not matched to a gene: 11. This CDR3 reads CASSQADRGLGADTQYF. CDR3 bases: TGTGCCAGCAGCCAGGCGGACAGGGGGCTTGGGGCAGATACGCAGTATTTT.

This clone appeared many times. The rearrangement links TRBV5-6 to TRBJ2-2, with 10 bases identical to TRBD2. The CDR3 spans 16 residues. CDR1 is SGHDT, CDR2 YYEEEE, per germline. The trim removed 3 bases at V and 3 bases at J, leaving 5 bases unmatched. The CDR3 region is CASSSGTSAYTGELFF. The CDR3 nucleotides are TGTGCCAGCAGCTCCGGGACTAGCGCTTACACCGGGGAGCTGTTTTTT.

The chain has TRBV7-8 and TRBJ1-4; D remains ambiguous. The CDR3 is made up of 14 amino acids. The V end was cut by 1 base, the J end by 2 bases, with 5 bases between. CDR1 and CDR2 (germline): SGHVS, FQNEAQ. The CDR3 here is CASSLVETNEKLFF. The CDR3 DNA follows: TGTGCCAGCAGCTTAGTGGAGACTAATGAAAAACTGTTTTTT.

This clone was picked up one time. The V call is TRBV3-1 (or the pseudogene TRBV3-2), the J call TRBJ2-1; no firm D call. The germline V gene has CDR1 LGHDT and CDR2 YNNKEL (reference sequence). This CDR3 region has 13 residues. V shed 7 bases and J shed 4 bases, with 11 bases lying between them. CDR3 sequence reads: CASMEQKYNEQFF. The CDR3 nucleotides read TGTGCCAGCATGGAACAGAAATACAATGAGCAGTTCTTC.

This chain joins TRBV4-1 and TRBJ2-3, with TRBD2 matching over 14 bases. With V trimmed by 0 bases and J by 3 bases, 2 bases remained unmatched. Per germline, CDR1 MGHRA and CDR2 YSYEKL. The CDR3 extends over 17 amino acids. This CDR3 is CASSQDWTSGRTDTQYF. CDR3 DNA: TGCGCCAGCAGCCAAGATTGGACTAGCGGGAGGACAGATACGCAGTATTTT.

J is TRBJ1-1 and V is TRBV29-1; D ambiguous. CDR1 SQVTM and CDR2 ANQGSEA come from the germline V gene. Trimming removed 2 bases from V and 1 base from J, with 5 bases in between. This CDR3 is 12 amino acids long. CDR3 sequence (DNA): TGCAGCGTTGAACGAGGGAACACTGAAGCTTTCTTT. It yields the protein CSVERGNTEAFF.

The CDR3 reads CASSFGGSYEQYF. In DNA, the CDR3 is TGTGCCAGCAGTTTCGGGGGGTCCTACGAGCAGTACTTC. The chain links TRBV27 to TRBJ2-7, with 7 bases aligning to TRBD2. Germline loops: CDR1 MNHEY, CDR2 SMNVEV (reference sequence). The CDR3 consists of 13 residues. J gave up 1 base and V 3 bases, and 0 bases lay outside the gene matches.

The sample holds a few counts of this clone. V and J are TRBV10-3 and TRBJ1-3; no clear D. V lost 4 bases and J lost 4, with 8 bases in between. The CDR3 covers 13 residues. Germline V CDR1 and CDR2: ENHRY, SYGVKD. The CDR3 loop is CAISAGTGNTIYF. For the CDR3, the DNA is TGTGCCATCAGTGCAGGTACAGGAAACACCATATATTTT.

The chain couples TRBV7-2 to TRBJ1-1; D is unresolved. Trimming left V 2 bases short and J 13 bases short, with 17 bases between. The V gene's germline CDR1 is SGHTA and CDR2 FQGNSA. This CDR3 spans 13 amino acids. As DNA, the CDR3 is TGTGCCAGCAGCTTATTGGGTAACCTTGGAGTTTTCTTT. It yields the protein CASSLLGNLGVFF.